The 30 T cell receptor beta chains presented below share a single source sample, sequenced in a study of blood T cell repertoires in COVID-19. Assay used: immunoSEQ multiplex PCR; TCRdb lists only in-frame clones, some missing. The repertoire holds just over 70,000 clones, with 91% as singletons. Sequences were obtained from peripheral blood. The receptors derive from a human donor in a cohort sampled during active COVID-19.

As concerns this clone: The missing conserved phenylalanine or tryptophan at the end of this CDR3 makes a read error likely. Because the CDR3's place on the DNA is in doubt, the DNA is left out and the CDR3 is given as listed by TCRdb. The chain recombines TRBV20-1 with TRBJ1-1. The CDR3 length equals 9 residues, ends included. The germline gives CDR1 DFQATT, CDR2 SNEGSKA (reference sequence). This chain's CDR3 is CSARDEDSI.

The J gene is TRBJ1-2, the V gene TRBV27; 11 bases line up with TRBD1. In germline, CDR1 is MNHEY, CDR2 SMNVEV (reference sequence). CDR3 size: 14 residues. With 6 bases clipped from V and 5 bases from J, the junction kept 5 bases outside the gene matches. The CDR3 loop reads CASSAGTGGYGYTF. CDR3 coding DNA: TGTGCCAGCAGCGCCGGGACAGGGGGATATGGCTACACCTTC.

This rearrangement joins TRBV9 to TRBJ2-7; D possibly corresponds to TRBD2 (6 bases). The CDR3 contains 14 residues. Germline CDR1 is SGDLS and CDR2 is YYNGEE. V was shortened by 3 bases and J by 4 bases, with 14 bases between the two germline ends. For the CDR3, the DNA is TGTGCCAGCAGCGCCCAGACTAGTGAGTACGAGCAGTACTTC. It translates to CASSAQTSEYEQYF.

This clone was counted once. The chain combines TRBV18 with TRBJ1-3; 7 bases fit TRBD1. CDR1 KGHSH and CDR2 LQKENI come from the germline V gene. J gave up 0 bases and V 4 bases, and 6 bases lay outside the gene matches. This CDR3 has 16 residues. CDR3 nucleotides: TGTGCCAGCTCACAGACAGGGACCCGCTCTGGAAACACCATATATTTT. The encoded protein is CASSQTGTRSGNTIYF.

This chain connects TRBV6-5 to TRBJ2-7; perhaps TRBD1 as D (5 bases). CDR3 length: 13 amino acids. Between the trimmed V and J ends, which lost 8 bases and 0 bases, there was a span of 11 bases. Germline loops: CDR1 MNHEY, CDR2 SVGAGI. The CDR3 coding sequence is TGTGCCAGCGAAAGGGGCGGCTCCTACGAGCAGTACTTC. Translating it yields CASERGGSYEQYF.

The chain couples TRBV29-1 to TRBJ2-1, with 9 nucleotides matching TRBD1. Trimming removed 1 base from V and 5 bases from J; junction bases left unmatched: 15. The CDR3 covers 18 residues. Germline-derived CDR1 and CDR2 are SQVTM and ANQGSEA. CDR3 sequence (DNA): TGCAGCGTTGAAGGTGGGGGCCCGGGGACAGGGCCGGACAATGAGCAGTTCTTC. Protein product: CSVEGGGPGTGPDNEQFF.

The chain uses TRBV18 and TRBJ1-6, with TRBD1 identical over 12 bases. In germline, CDR1 is KGHSH, CDR2 LQKENI. V trimming: 3 bases; J trimming: 9 bases; junction bases outside the gene matches: 6. This CDR3 comprises 16 residues. The CDR3 here is CASSPGTGGAGSPLHF. The DNA of the CDR3 is TGTGCCAGCTCACCCGGGACAGGGGGCGCAGGTTCACCCCTCCACTTT.

The V and J genes are TRBV7-2 and TRBJ2-3; weak D call: TRBD1 (6 bases). There are 15 residues in the CDR3. The V gene lost 1 base and the J gene lost 0 bases, with 8 bases spanning the gap. The germline gives CDR1 SGHTA, CDR2 FQGNSA. The CDR3, as DNA: TGTGCCAGCAGCTTAGATAGGGGGAGCACAGATACGCAGTATTTT. Its translation is CASSLDRGSTDTQYF.

The rearrangement uses TRBV7-8 and TRBJ2-7, with D tentatively TRBD2 (6 bases). CDR3 size: 13 residues. Looked up from germline, CDR1 is SGHVS and CDR2 is FQNEAQ. Trimming left V 8 bases short and J 5 bases short, with 16 bases between. The CDR3 loop reads CASSAGRNNEQYF. The CDR3 bases are TGTGCCAGCTCCGCAGGGAGGAATAACGAGCAGTACTTC.

This clone was detected a few times. This chain joins TRBV4-1 and TRBJ2-2, with a tentative D call TRBD2 (7 bases). The CDR3 has 15 residues. The germline V and J ends were trimmed by 4 bases and 6 bases, with 15 bases remaining between them. Germline V gene data show CDR1 as MGHRA and CDR2 as YSYEKL. CDR3 loop: CASSPTGGLAGELFF. As DNA, the CDR3 is TGCGCCAGCAGCCCGACCGGGGGGCTGGCCGGGGAGCTGTTTTTT.

The V gene is TRBV2, the J gene TRBJ2-5; D is perhaps TRBD1 (7 bases). This CDR3 is built from 15 residues. V lost 5 bases to trimming and J lost 4 bases, with 17 bases between them. Germline V gene sequence: CDR1 SNHLY, CDR2 FYNNEI. The CDR3 sequence is CASSLAQGGLETQYF. As DNA, the CDR3 is TGTGCCAGCAGTCTCGCCCAGGGGGGCCTAGAGACCCAGTACTTC.

The chain recombines TRBV2 with TRBJ1-1, with TRBD1 as a possible D gene (5 bases). Germline CDR1 is SNHLY and CDR2 is FYNNEI. Trimming took 4 bases from V and 3 from J, leaving 9 bases between them. The CDR3 has 13 residues. The CDR3 DNA sequence: TGTGCCAGCAGTGCAGGGTTCGACACTGAAGCTTTCTTT. It encodes CASSAGFDTEAFF.

The gene calls are TRBV6-5 and TRBJ1-2; D not resolved. Germline V gives CDR1 MNHEY, CDR2 SVGAGI. V lost 2 bases to trimming and J lost 7 bases, with 14 bases between them. The CDR3 is made up of 14 amino acids. For the CDR3, the DNA is TGTGCCAGCAGTTACACCCCGGGATCCGCTGGCTACACCTTC. Amino acid sequence: CASSYTPGSAGYTF.

This clone came up a few times. This chain connects TRBV3-1 (or the pseudogene TRBV3-2) to TRBJ2-7, with a tentative D call TRBD2 (5 bases). V shed 6 bases and J shed 3 bases, with 9 bases lying between them. The CDR3 spans 12 residues. In germline, CDR1 is LGHDT, CDR2 YNNKEL (reference sequence). The CDR3 loop is CASSRRSYEQYF. The CDR3 nucleotides read TGTGCCAGCAGTCGGAGGAGCTACGAGCAGTACTTC.

In its sample, this clone was seen a few times. Different DNA sequences within this sample yield the same CDR3. The V call is TRBV19, the J call TRBJ1-1; perhaps TRBD1 as D (6 bases). CDR1 and CDR2 from the germline V gene are LNHDA and SQIVND (reference sequence). Trimming cost V 4 bases and J 3 bases, with 9 bases left between them. This CDR3 contains 13 residues. CDR3 bases: TGTGCCAGTAGTACGACAGGAGACACTGAAGCTTTCTTT. This translates into CASSTTGDTEAFF.

The chain employs TRBV24-1 and TRBJ1-5; D call uncertain. Trimming removed 1 base at V and 3 bases at J, with 15 bases between. This CDR3 region has 17 residues. CDR1 is KGHDR and CDR2 is SFDVKD in the germline V gene. CDR3 protein: CATSDLGRRKNNQPQHF. The DNA of the CDR3 is TGTGCCACCAGTGATTTAGGTAGGAGGAAAAACAATCAGCCCCAGCATTTT.

This clone was recorded only once. The V and J genes are TRBV6-5 and TRBJ2-7; TRBD2 might be the D (7 bases). This CDR3 contains 14 residues. V lost 0 bases and J lost 4, with 10 bases in between. Per germline, CDR1 MNHEY and CDR2 SVGAGI. CDR3 amino acids: CASSYSGGGYEQYF. CDR3 bases: TGTGCCAGCAGTTACTCAGGGGGAGGGTACGAGCAGTACTTC.

The genes are TRBV4-3 and TRBJ1-4, with 8 nucleotides matching TRBD1. The ends lost 2 bases at V and 5 bases at J; junction bases unmatched: 7. CDR3 length equals 16 residues. In germline, CDR1 is LGHNA, CDR2 YSLEER. The CDR3 coding sequence is TGCGCCAGCAGCCAAAACCAGGGGGCCGTAAATGAAAAACTGTTTTTT. This gives the protein CASSQNQGAVNEKLFF.

J is TRBJ1-2 and V is TRBV2; 9 nucleotides align to TRBD1. The CDR3 is made up of 13 amino acids. V shed 6 bases and J 8 bases; nucleotides not matched to a gene: 7. Germline V gene lookup returns CDR1 SNHLY and CDR2 FYNNEI. The chain's CDR3 is CASSQQGARGYTF. CDR3 sequence (DNA): TGTGCCAGCAGCCAACAGGGGGCGCGGGGCTACACCTTC. The full variable domain, in which reference TRBV2 and TRBJ1-2 provide the parts outside the CDR3, is EPEVTQTPSHQVTQMGQEVILRCVPISNHLYFYWYRQILGQKVEFLVSFYNNEISEKSEIFDDQFSVERPDGSNFTLKIRSTKLEDSAMYFCASSQQGARGYTFGSGTRLTVV.

This clone appeared a few times. The chain has TRBV6-6 and TRBJ1-1; D remains ambiguous. The CDR3 covers 13 residues. Germline V lookup: CDR1 MNHNY, CDR2 SVGAGI (reference sequence). V was trimmed by 8 bases and J by 2 bases, leaving 12 bases between them. For the CDR3, the DNA is TGTGCCAGCCATATCCAAACTAACACTGAAGCTTTCTTT. Translation: CASHIQTNTEAFF.

V and J are TRBV28 and TRBJ1-4, with D uncertain. Germline values: CDR1 MDHEN, CDR2 SYDVKM. The CDR3 loop spans 13 amino acids. V was clipped by 6 bases and J by 8 bases, with 13 bases between them. CDR3 DNA sequence: TGTGCCAGCAGCCACGGGTCGGTGGAAAAACTGTTTTTT. Its translation: CASSHGSVEKLFF.

The rearrangement links TRBV27 to TRBJ1-6; D not resolved. The germline V and J ends were trimmed by 2 bases and 10 bases, with 6 bases remaining between them. Germline V gives CDR1 MNHEY, CDR2 SMNVEV (reference sequence). This CDR3 is built from 12 residues. Here the CDR3 reads CASSLRSSPLHF. CDR3 DNA sequence: TGTGCCAGCAGTTTACGGTCCTCACCCCTCCACTTT.

There are a few counts of this clone. The V gene is TRBV4-3, the J gene TRBJ2-6; a weak D match, TRBD2 (6 bases). CDR1 LGHNA and CDR2 YSLEER come from the germline V gene. With 1 base removed from V and 0 bases from J, the gap between germline ends came to 10 bases. The CDR3 loop spans 17 amino acids. The CDR3: CASSQGGEVSGANVLTF. CDR3 coding DNA: TGCGCCAGCAGCCAAGGGGGGGAGGTCTCTGGGGCCAACGTCCTGACTTTC.

The V call is TRBV3-1 (or the pseudogene TRBV3-2), the J call TRBJ1-1; 7 bases line up with TRBD1. The CDR3 consists of 14 residues. CDR1 is LGHDT, CDR2 YNNKEL, per germline (reference sequence). The J segment lost 1 base and the V segment lost 5 bases, leaving 4 bases of the junction unmatched. CDR3 sequence: CASSAGQANTEAFF. CDR3 coding DNA: TGTGCCAGCAGCGCCGGACAGGCGAACACTGAAGCTTTCTTT.

This chain uses TRBV9 with TRBJ2-1, with TRBD2 matching over 12 bases. CDR1 and CDR2 from the germline V gene are SGDLS and YYNGEE. Trimming cost V 1 base and J 0 bases; bases outside gene matches: 11. The CDR3 sequence is 20 residues long. The CDR3 reads CASSVRPPTSGGISYNEQFF. CDR3 in DNA: TGTGCCAGCAGCGTACGACCGCCGACTAGCGGGGGCATCTCCTACAATGAGCAGTTCTTC.

CDR3 protein: CASSRWTGPNKRNYEQYF. CDR3 DNA sequence: TGTGCCAGCAGCCGATGGACAGGACCGAATAAGAGAAACTACGAGCAGTACTTC. J is TRBJ2-7 and V is TRBV11-2; 7 bases agree with TRBD1. Germline CDR1 reads SGHAT; CDR2 reads FQNNGV. This CDR3 spans 18 amino acids. With 5 bases clipped from V and 3 bases from J, the junction kept 19 bases outside the gene matches. The whole variable domain, filled in from reference TRBV11-2 and TRBJ2-7, reads EAGVAQSPRYKIIEKRQSVAFWCNPISGHATLYWYQQILGQGPKLLIQFQNNGVVDDSQLPKDRFSAERLKGVDSTLKIQPAKLEDSAVYLCASSRWTGPNKRNYEQYFGPGTRLTVT.

This clone was seen a single time. The chain recombines TRBV13 with TRBJ1-1; 7 bases agree with TRBD1. The V segment lost 4 bases and the J segment 10 bases; nucleotides outside the gene matches: 12. This CDR3 contains 14 residues. Germline V gene sequence: CDR1 PRHDT, CDR2 FYEKMQ (reference sequence). This chain's CDR3 is CASSSQDRVAAAFF. The CDR3 DNA follows: TGTGCCAGCAGCTCCCAAGACAGGGTCGCCGCAGCTTTCTTT. The full variable domain, completed using reference TRBV13 and TRBJ1-1, is AAGVIQSPRHLIKEKRETATLKCYPIPRHDTVYWYQQGPGQDPQFLISFYEKMQSDKGSIPDRFSAQQFSDYHSELNMSSLELGDSALYFCASSSQDRVAAAFFGQGTRLTVV.

The chain is built from TRBV5-6 and TRBJ2-1; D is unclear. CDR1 is SGHDT, CDR2 YYEEEE, per germline. The CDR3 is 13 amino acids. The V and J ends lost 4 bases and 6 bases respectively, with 11 bases between them. CDR3 loop: CASSQDSGNEQFF. As DNA, the CDR3 is TGTGCCAGCAGCCAAGATTCAGGCAATGAGCAGTTCTTC.

CDR3 loop: CAWSDGGGYTF. CDR3 DNA: TGTGCCTGGAGTGACGGGGGTGGCTACACCTTC. The genes are TRBV30 and TRBJ1-2, with D maybe TRBD1 (5 bases). V shed 1 base and J shed 7 bases, with 7 bases lying between them. The CDR3 length is 11 residues. The germline V gene has CDR1 GTSNPN and CDR2 SVGIG (reference sequence).

This CDR3 is CASSPPSRRDRVSSTEAFF. CDR3 sequence (DNA): TGTGCCAGCAGCCCCCCAAGCCGCCGGGACAGGGTTTCGAGCACTGAAGCTTTCTTT. V and J are TRBV4-2 and TRBJ1-1; 9 nucleotides align to TRBD1. V shed 4 bases and J 4 bases; nucleotides not matched to a gene: 19. There are 19 residues in the CDR3. CDR1 and CDR2 from the germline V gene are LGHNA and YNFKEQ.